The rows below give T cell receptor beta chains drawn from one sample of a study of control samples from healthy donors and cancer patients. TCRdb's table, derived via immunoSEQ multiplex PCR, lists solely in-frame clones and lacks some. Of over 150,000 clones listed, about 94% are singletons. Sequenced input: blood. Receptors originate from a man aged 40-50 years in good health. The CDR3 runs from the conserved cysteine through the conserved F or W. D genes are given only for firm matches. Some rows mark clone size as missing; the rest say once, few, many or name a class of expanded clone.

CDR3 length | J gene | clone size | D gene | V gene | CDR3 DNA | CDR3 protein
15 | TRBJ2-2 | - | - | TRBV2 | TGTGCCAGCAGTGAAGCCGGGCGGGGCACCGGGGAGCTGTTTTTT | CASSEAGRGTGELFF
14 | TRBJ1-4 | - | - | TRBV7-9 | TGTGCCAGCAGCACACAGGGCCTAAATGAAAAACTGTTTTTT | CASSTQGLNEKLFF
15 | TRBJ2-4 | once | - | TRBV5-1 | TGCGCCAGCAGCTTGGGTCAGGTAACCAAAAACATTCAGTACTTC | CASSLGQVTKNIQYF
16 | TRBJ2-1 | once | - | TRBV30 | TGTGCCTGGAGCCGACCCCCCATAGGGTCCTACAATGAGCAGTTCTTC | CAWSRPPIGSYNEQFF
18 | TRBJ1-2 | - | - | TRBV7-9 | TGTGCCAGCAGCTTAGCGGGGGGCGATGTTGGGGCTAACTATGGCTACACCTTC | CASSLAGGDVGANYGYTF
13 | TRBJ1-2 | - | - | TRBV18 | TGTGCCAGCTCACCTGACGGATTTTTTGGCTACACCTTC | CASSPDGFFGYTF
15 | TRBJ1-1 | - | - | TRBV18 | TGTGCCAGCTCACAGACGACAGGATTGAACACTGAAGCTTTCTTT | CASSQTTGLNTEAFF
17 | TRBJ1-3 | - | TRBD1 | TRBV4-1 | TGCGCCAGCAGCCCCCGACAGGGTTTCTCGACTGGAAACACCATATATTTT | CASSPRQGFSTGNTIYF
13 | TRBJ1-1 | - | - | TRBV30 | TGTGCCTGGAGTGTATACCGCGGAGCTGCGGCTTTCTTT | CAWSVYRGAAAFF
15 | TRBJ1-1 | - | - | TRBV5-5 | TGTGCCAGCAGCTTGGGGCACAGGCTGAACACTGAAGCTTTCTTT | CASSLGHRLNTEAFF
15 | TRBJ1-2 | - | TRBD1 | TRBV6-5 | TGTGCCGGGGGTCGGACAGGGGGCGGCATATATGGCTACACCTTC | CAGGRTGGGIYGYTF
17 | TRBJ2-3 | once | TRBD2 | TRBV5-5 | TGTGCCAGCAGCTTGGCGGCTAGCGGTTCCCCGGGAGATACGCAGTATTTT | CASSLAASGSPGDTQYF
14 | TRBJ1-2 | - | TRBD1 | TRBV7-2 | TGTGCCAGCAGCGTGGACAGGGTTTTGGATGGCTACACCTTC | CASSVDRVLDGYTF
14 | TRBJ1-2 | - | TRBD1 | TRBV10-3 | TGTGCCATCAGTGCCCCGACAGGGGGCTATGGCTACACCTTC | CAISAPTGGYGYTF
16 | TRBJ1-5 | - | - | TRBV19 | TGTGCCAGTAGTCCAGAGGACGGTCCAAGCAATCAGCCCCAGCATTTT | CASSPEDGPSNQPQHF
13 | TRBJ1-6 | - | - | TRBV11-2 | TGTGCCAGCAGCTTCCGGCCTAATTCACCCCTCCACTTT | CASSFRPNSPLHF
11 | TRBJ1-1 | few | - | TRBV29-1 | TGCAGCGTTGCCCCCGGAACTGAAGCTTTCTTT | CSVAPGTEAFF
13 | TRBJ1-1 | - | - | TRBV12-3/TRBV12-4 | TGTGCCAGCAGTTTAGCAGGGAACACTGAAGCTTTCTTT | CASSLAGNTEAFF
17 | TRBJ2-2 | - | TRBD1 | TRBV7-9 | TGTGCCAGCAGCTTACCCTCGGGACAGGCATCCACCGGGGAGCTGTTTTTT | CASSLPSGQASTGELFF
13 | TRBJ1-5 | - | - | TRBV19 | TGTGCCAGTAGCACGGCCTTTTATCAGCCCCAGCATTTT | CASSTAFYQPQHF
12 | TRBJ1-5 | - | - | TRBV12-3/TRBV12-4 | TGTGCCAGCAGTTTCGCCCGTCAGCCCCAGCATTTT | CASSFARQPQHF
13 | TRBJ2-1 | - | - | TRBV19 | TGTGCCAGTAGTATGGGGAGCTACAATGAGCAGTTCTTC | CASSMGSYNEQFF
14 | TRBJ1-5 | - | - | TRBV28 | TGTGCCAGCAGCCAGCGAAAGGGCAATCAGCCCCAGCATTTT | CASSQRKGNQPQHF
15 | TRBJ2-1 | - | - | TRBV7-6 | TGTGCCAGCAGCTTAAGCCCCTTCTCCTACAATGAGCAGTTCTTC | CASSLSPFSYNEQFF
16 | TRBJ2-2 | - | - | TRBV5-1 | TGCGCCAGCAGCTTACCGCTGTCGGGGAGTCCCGGGGAGCTGTTTTTT | CASSLPLSGSPGELFF
13 | TRBJ1-2 | - | - | TRBV19 | TGTGCCAGTATGAGGGGTGCTAACTATGGCTACACCTTC | CASMRGANYGYTF
14 | TRBJ1-2 | - | - | TRBV24-1 | TGTGCCACCAGTGGCCCGGGGGGGGAAGCTGGCTACACCTTC | CATSGPGGEAGYTF
17 | TRBJ2-3 | - | - | TRBV5-1 | TGCGCCAGCAGCCCCGACGGTGGGGGAGCATTTACAGATACGCAGTATTTT | CASSPDGGGAFTDTQYF
16 | TRBJ2-7 | - | TRBD1 | TRBV5-5 | TGTGCCAGCAGCGTCCGGCCGGGACAGGGCGCCTACGAGCAGTACTTC | CASSVRPGQGAYEQYF
14 | TRBJ2-1 | once | - | TRBV2 | TGTGCCAGCAGTTCGGTGACCGCTACCAATGAGCAGTTCTTC | CASSSVTATNEQFF
17 | TRBJ1-5 | - | - | TRBV15 | TGTGCCACCAGCCGACCTCAATTGGGCTATAGCAATCAGCCCCAGCATTTT | CATSRPQLGYSNQPQHF
16 | TRBJ2-1 | - | TRBD2 | TRBV4-1 | TGCGCCAGCAGCCGCCCCCTAGCGGGGGGCCACAATGAGCAGTTCTTC | CASSRPLAGGHNEQFF
14 | TRBJ1-4 | once | - | TRBV5-1 | TGCGCCAGCAGCCGGGACGGTTACAATGAAAAACTGTTTTTT | CASSRDGYNEKLFF
12 | TRBJ1-2 | - | - | TRBV6-5 | TGTGCCAGCAGTTACTCGGGTGATGGCTACACCTTC | CASSYSGDGYTF
13 | TRBJ2-1 | - | - | TRBV7-2 | TGTGCCAGCGGTTTTGGGATCTACAATGAGCAGTTCTTC | CASGFGIYNEQFF
13 | TRBJ1-2 | - | - | TRBV6-1 | TGTGCCAGCAGTGAGGCAGGTCACTATGGCTACACCTTC | CASSEAGHYGYTF
16 | TRBJ1-1 | - | - | TRBV19 | TGTGCCAGTAGTATGCCCATCAGGGAGTGGAACACTGAAGCTTTCTTT | CASSMPIREWNTEAFF
12 | TRBJ1-1 | once | - | TRBV15 | TGTGCCACCCGGGACGGGGATACTGAAGCTTTCTTT | CATRDGDTEAFF
14 | TRBJ1-1 | - | TRBD1 | TRBV19 | TGTGCCAGTAGTAAACTACCAGGGGGCACTGAAGCTTTCTTT | CASSKLPGGTEAFF